The source of this TCR beta chain is a study of T cells after yellow fever vaccination. Germline lookup yields CDR1 LGHNA and CDR2 YSLEER. There are 14 residues in the CDR3. Trimming shortened V by 1 base and J by 3 bases, and 9 bases separated the two germline ends. Broader study findings: Booster samples showed a return of most primary-vaccination clones (about 96% CD4, around 88% CD8).

A word on this clonotype: As yet, its antigen is unknown.

TCRdb redid the calling of the 5' RACE reads with MiXCR, one entry per CDR3 protein. The data contain roughly 500,000 distinct CDR3 sequences, 15% to 20% of them singletons. The starting material was PBMCs, obtained 15 days after the yellow fever booster vaccination. The clonotype comes from a man aged 25-45 years who received the YFV17D yellow fever vaccine. The chain uses TRBV4-3 and TRBJ1-1, with D unclear. The CDR3 DNA reads as TGCGCCAGCAGCCAAGTACAGTTTGACACTGAAGCTTTCTTT. Its translation is CASSQVQFDTEAFF.